The 10 T cell receptor beta chains below all came from one sample that was sequenced in a study of T cells after yellow fever vaccination. Each CDR3 protein is one row after TCRdb ran MiXCR on the 5' RACE reads. The repertoire has some 300,000 distinct CDR3 sequences, about 10% of them found once; the top ten carry about 3%. Here the sequenced sample was CD4+ T cells sorted from PBMCs, taken 5 days after the yellow fever booster vaccination. The receptors derive from a young man who received the YFV17D yellow fever vaccine.

Ten or more counts support this clonotype. J is TRBJ2-1 and V is TRBV7-8; unclear D gene. Germline V CDR1 and CDR2: SGHVS, FQNEAQ. V shed 5 bases and J shed 2 bases, with 7 bases lying between them. The CDR3 totals 13 residues. The CDR3 here is CASSPRPYNEQFF. The CDR3 coding sequence is TGTGCCAGCAGCCCCCGTCCCTACAATGAGCAGTTCTTC.

The gene calls are TRBV3-1 and TRBJ2-2, with D perhaps matching TRBD1 (5 bases). The CDR3 covers 15 residues. With 1 base removed from V and 3 bases from J, the gap between germline ends came to 9 bases. Germline lookup yields CDR1 LGHDT and CDR2 YNNKEL (reference sequence). The chain's CDR3 is CASSQGQGYTGELFF. The CDR3 region has the DNA TGTGCCAGCAGCCAAGGTCAGGGCTACACCGGGGAGCTGTTTTTT.

This sequence joins TRBV20-1 and TRBJ2-1; 11 bases are shared with TRBD2. Looked up from germline, CDR1 is DFQATT and CDR2 is SNEGSKA (reference sequence). The CDR3 has 12 amino acids. The CDR3, as DNA: TGCAATCCTAGCGGGGGGTCCCTTGAGCAGTTCTTC. Translated: CNPSGGSLEQFF.

The V call is TRBV6-2 or TRBV6-3, the J call TRBJ2-7, with 11 positions matching TRBD1. This CDR3 has 14 residues. Trimming cost V 6 bases and J 5 bases; bases outside gene matches: 6. Germline CDR1 MNHEY, CDR2 SVGEGT. CDR3 bases: TGTGCCAGCAGACGGACAGGGGGCGGTGACGAGCAGTACGTC. Its protein is CASRRTGGGDEQYV.

The chain uses TRBV7-9 and TRBJ2-5; perhaps D is TRBD1 or TRBD2 (6 bases each). The germline V gene has CDR1 SEHNR and CDR2 FQNEAQ (reference sequence). This CDR3 region has 14 residues. Trimming removed 10 bases from V and 1 base from J, with 16 bases in between. In DNA form, the CDR3 reads TGTGCCACGCAGGACGGGGGCCTCCAAGAGACCCAGTACTTC. This codes for CATQDGGLQETQYF. The full variable domain, rest sourced from reference TRBV7-9 and TRBJ2-5, is DTGVSQNPRHKITKRGQNVTFRCDPISEHNRLYWYRQTLGQGPEFLTYFQNEAQLEKSRLLSDRFSAERPKGSFSTLEIQRTEQGDSAMYLCATQDGGLQETQYFGPGTRLLVL.

The table lists this clonotype with many counts. DNA for the CDR3: TGTGCCAGCAGCTTAGAAGGACAGAGCTCCTACGAGCAGTACTTC. It encodes CASSLEGQSSYEQYF. This chain connects TRBV11-2 to TRBJ2-7; tentatively, D is TRBD1 (6 bases). This CDR3 region has 15 residues. Trimming shortened V by 0 bases and J by 0 bases, and 9 bases separated the two germline ends. Germline V CDR1 and CDR2: SGHAT, FQNNGV.

This clonotype occurred a few times. V and J are TRBV7-3 and TRBJ2-3; TRBD2 agrees at 13 bases. Germline loops: CDR1 SGHTA, CDR2 FQGTGA. This CDR3 region has 17 residues. V lost 4 bases and J lost 1; bases outside the gene matches: 5. The CDR3 DNA follows: TGTGCCAGCAGCTCGGGAGGACTAGCGGGGGGCACAGATACGCAGTATTTT. Translated, it gives CASSSGGLAGGTDTQYF.

This clonotype occurred a few times. The V call is TRBV14, the J call TRBJ1-2, with a possible D match to TRBD1 (5 bases). CDR1 and CDR2 from the germline V gene are SGHDN and FVKESK. The CDR3 is 13 amino acids. Trimming pared 5 bases from V and 6 bases from J, leaving 13 bases between. For the CDR3, the DNA is TGTGCCAGCAGCGCCCGACTAGGGGATGGCTACACCTTC. Its protein product is CASSARLGDGYTF.

The V call is TRBV12-3 or TRBV12-4, the J call TRBJ1-1; possibly TRBD1 for D (5 bases). CDR3 length: 15 residues. The V and J ends lost 3 bases and 1 base respectively, with 12 bases between them. CDR3 nucleotides: TGTGCCAGCAGTTTCTCGGGGCAGGGGAACACTGAAGCTTTCTTT. Its protein is CASSFSGQGNTEAFF.

The V call is TRBV2, the J call TRBJ2-3; 10 nucleotides match TRBD2. This CDR3 has 18 residues. Germline CDR1 and CDR2: SNHLY and FYNNEI. Losses at the gene ends were 3 bases for V and 1 base for J; bases not matched to a gene: 10. CDR3 nucleotides: TGTGCCAGCAGTGATGGTAGCGGGGGGTCCTACCGCACAGATACGCAGTATTTT. This encodes CASSDGSGGSYRTDTQYF.